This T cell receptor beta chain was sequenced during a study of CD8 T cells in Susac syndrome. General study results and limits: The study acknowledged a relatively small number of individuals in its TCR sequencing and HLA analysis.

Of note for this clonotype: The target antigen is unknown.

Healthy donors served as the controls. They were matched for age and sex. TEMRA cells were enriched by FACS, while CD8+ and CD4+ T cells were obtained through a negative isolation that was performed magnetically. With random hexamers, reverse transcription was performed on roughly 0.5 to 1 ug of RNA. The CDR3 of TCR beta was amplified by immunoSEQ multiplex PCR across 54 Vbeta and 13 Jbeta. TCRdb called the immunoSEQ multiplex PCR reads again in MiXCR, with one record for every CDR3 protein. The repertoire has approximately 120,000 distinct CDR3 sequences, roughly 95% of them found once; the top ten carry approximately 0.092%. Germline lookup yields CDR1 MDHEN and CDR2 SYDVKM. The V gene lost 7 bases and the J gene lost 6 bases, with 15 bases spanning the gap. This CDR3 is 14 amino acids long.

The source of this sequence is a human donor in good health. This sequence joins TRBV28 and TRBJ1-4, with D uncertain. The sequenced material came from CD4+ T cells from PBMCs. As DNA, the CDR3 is TGTGCCAGCACAGGACCGATTATACATGAAAAACTGTTTTTT. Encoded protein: CASTGPIIHEKLFF.